These 8 T cell receptor beta chains originate from one sample sequenced in a study of T cells after yellow fever vaccination. TCRdb reprocessed the 5' RACE reads with MiXCR, giving one entry per CDR3 protein. The sample yields approximately 600,000 distinct CDR3 sequences, approximately 13% seen once. The material sequenced was PBMCs, taken on the day of the yellow fever booster vaccination. Every receptor here comes from a man aged 25 to 40 who received the YFV17D yellow fever vaccine.

The chain is built from TRBV5-1 and TRBJ1-2; D perhaps matches TRBD1 (6 bases). CDR3 size: 14 residues. Trimming took off 6 bases at V and 0 bases at J, with 12 bases between the two ends. Germline CDR1 SGHRS, CDR2 YFSETQ. The CDR3 DNA sequence: TGCGCCAGCACCCGGGGGCAGGCTAACTATGGCTACACCTTC. As protein: CASTRGQANYGYTF.

The gene calls are TRBV6-1 and TRBJ2-1, with D possibly being TRBD2 (6 bases). CDR3 length: 16 residues. V lost 5 bases to trimming and J lost 0 bases, with 14 bases between them. The germline CDR1 and CDR2 sequences are MNHNS and SASEGT. This chain's CDR3 is CASSKGAGSSYNEQFF. The CDR3 nucleotides are TGTGCCAGCAGTAAAGGGGCGGGGAGCTCCTACAATGAGCAGTTCTTC.

V and J are TRBV6-2 or TRBV6-3 and TRBJ1-1, with a weak D call TRBD1 (5 bases). Germline CDR1 and CDR2: MNHEY and SVGEGT. CDR3 size: 13 residues. Trimming left V 0 bases short and J 10 bases short, with 12 bases between. CDR3: CASSYSDIARAFF. The DNA of the CDR3 is TGTGCCAGCAGTTACTCGGACATAGCGAGAGCTTTCTTT.

This clonotype has ten or more counts. The chain has TRBV12-3 or TRBV12-4 and TRBJ2-5; D not certain. The V end lost 3 bases, the J end lost 2 bases, and 7 bases lay between the germline ends. There are 13 residues in the CDR3. CDR3 DNA: TGTGCCAGCAGTTTCCGCCAGCAAGAGACCCAGTACTTC. Its protein product is CASSFRQQETQYF.

This clonotype was counted a few times. The V and J genes are TRBV7-2 and TRBJ2-1; no clear D gene. CDR3 length: 13 residues. Germline assignment: CDR1 SGHTA and CDR2 FQGNSA. V lost 5 bases, J lost 9 bases, and 14 bases lay in between. CDR3 sequence reads: CASSTQALTEQFF. For the CDR3, the DNA is TGTGCCAGCAGCACCCAGGCGCTCACTGAGCAGTTCTTC.

In its sample, this clonotype was seen a few times. The CDR3 region has the DNA TGCGCCAGCAGCTTGGCAGTACAGGGCTCCTACGAGCAGTACTTC. It yields the protein CASSLAVQGSYEQYF. The rearrangement joins TRBV5-1 to TRBJ2-7; maybe TRBD1 (6 bases). The CDR3 has 15 amino acids. V shed 0 bases and J shed 0 bases, with 10 bases lying between them. Germline values: CDR1 SGHRS, CDR2 YFSETQ.

The chain recombines TRBV5-1 with TRBJ2-5; tentatively, D is TRBD1 or TRBD2 (5 bases each). V gave up 4 bases and J gave up 5 bases, with 18 bases separating them. From germline, CDR1 is SGHRS and CDR2 YFSETQ. CDR3 length equals 15 residues. The CDR3 region is CASSGLGTGTETQYF. The CDR3 DNA reads TGCGCCAGCAGCGGTCTGGGGACGGGGACGGAGACCCAGTACTTC.

The sample holds a few counts of this clonotype. The chain links TRBV27 to TRBJ2-1, with D unresolved. The germline V gene encodes CDR1 MNHEY and CDR2 SMNVEV (reference sequence). This CDR3 comprises 16 residues. The ends were cut back, 3 bases at V and 8 bases at J, with 20 bases in the middle. CDR3 residues: CASSFRTLPRAYEQFF. The CDR3 nucleotides read TGTGCCAGCAGTTTTAGAACTCTCCCTAGGGCCTATGAGCAGTTCTTC.